This TCR beta chain emerged from a study of CD8+CD57+ T cells in acquired aplastic anemia. The wider study: An average of roughly 3 ug of DNA was obtained from sorted CD4+ and CD8+ cells. Broader study findings: Around 29 CD8+ CDR3 sequences were shared between patients and controls. A significant difference in CD8+ Simpson's diversity between patients and controls was not found.

This CDR3 has 12 residues. CDR1 and CDR2 (germline): DFQATT, SNEGSKA (reference sequence). V was cut by 0 bases and J by 7 bases, with 9 bases left in between. Genomic DNA provided the template from which TCR beta VDJ and CDR3 profiles were obtained. TCRdb independently ran MiXCR on the reads; one entry per CDR3 protein. Altogether 250,000 to 350,000 distinct CDR3 sequences are present, around 60% being singletons, with the ten largest covering 8%. In its sample, this clonotype was seen many times. Its target is not known. This chain links TRBV20-1 with TRBJ2-5; the D call may be TRBD1 or TRBD2 (5 bases each). The clonotype was recovered from a human donor with severe aplastic anemia or a healthy control (not recorded which). Sequences were obtained from sorted CD4+, CD8+, or CD8+CD57+ T cells (not recorded which) from PBMCs. The CDR3 DNA reads as TGCAGTGCTAGAGATGGGACGGGGACCCAGTACTTC. This encodes CSARDGTGTQYF.